Listed here are 20 T cell receptor beta chains from one sample, sequenced in a study of blood T cell repertoires in COVID-19. Method: immunoSEQ multiplex PCR; TCRdb's copy keeps in-frame clones and lacks some. The sample consists of roughly 250,000 clones, roughly 89% of them appearing once. Material: peripheral blood. These receptors all stem from a man younger than 45 with acute or convalescent COVID-19.

This clone appeared a few times. The rearrangement links TRBV3-1 (or the pseudogene TRBV3-2) to TRBJ1-1; 9 nucleotides align to TRBD1. V lost 5 bases and J lost 5; bases outside the gene matches: 9. CDR3 length equals 15 residues. CDR1 and CDR2 (germline): LGHDT, YNNKEL (reference sequence). CDR3 loop: CASSLDRGWITEAFF. The CDR3 DNA sequence: TGTGCCAGCAGCTTAGACAGGGGGTGGATAACTGAAGCTTTCTTT.

The chain has TRBV5-4 and TRBJ1-1; 7 bases fit TRBD1. CDR1 and CDR2 (germline): SGHNT, YYREEE (reference sequence). Trimming removed 4 bases from V and 1 base from J; junction bases left unmatched: 7. The CDR3 extends over 15 amino acids. The CDR3 loop reads CASSRDRGRNTEAFF. The CDR3 coding sequence is TGTGCCAGCAGCCGGGATAGGGGGCGGAACACTGAAGCTTTCTTT.

The gene calls are TRBV10-1 and TRBJ2-3, with 8 bases that match TRBD2. The junction had 12 bases not matched to a gene; V was cut back by 3 bases and J by 4 bases. CDR1 and CDR2 (germline): WNHNN, SYGVQD (reference sequence). The CDR3 is 17 amino acids. The CDR3, as DNA: TGCGCCAGCAGTGACCAGACACGGACTAGCAATTCAGATACGCAGTATTTT. Protein sequence: CASSDQTRTSNSDTQYF.

CDR3 in amino acids: CSASPGTGNGEQFF. The CDR3 DNA reads TGCAGTGCTAGTCCGGGAACGGGGAACGGTGAGCAGTTCTTC. The chain joins TRBV20-1 to TRBJ2-1; a weak D match, TRBD2 (5 bases). Trimming left V 3 bases short and J 9 bases short, with 18 bases between. Germline assignment: CDR1 DFQATT and CDR2 SNEGSKA (reference sequence). CDR3 length equals 14 residues.

The chain has TRBV28 and TRBJ2-3; 8 bases agree with TRBD1. Germline V CDR1 and CDR2: MDHEN, SYDVKM. The CDR3 consists of 13 residues. J was trimmed by 11 bases and V by 5 bases; bases with no gene match: 9. The chain's CDR3 is CASSPWTGQEQYF. The DNA for the CDR3 is TGTGCCAGCAGTCCCTGGACAGGGCAGGAGCAGTATTTT.

The chain combines TRBV19 with TRBJ1-6; D is unresolved. The V and J ends lost 6 bases and 7 bases respectively, with 16 bases between them. The CDR3 contains 15 residues. Germline lookup yields CDR1 LNHDA and CDR2 SQIVND (reference sequence). The CDR3 is CASRARPVFNSPLHF. DNA for the CDR3: TGTGCCAGTAGAGCTCGCCCGGTATTCAATTCACCCCTCCACTTT.

This chain joins TRBV15 and TRBJ2-3; perhaps TRBD2 as D (6 bases). The CDR3 contains 16 residues. Trimming took 0 bases from V and 5 from J, leaving 15 bases between them. The germline CDR1 and CDR2 sequences are LNHNV and YYDKDF (reference sequence). This CDR3 reads CATSRDQHGGRDTQYF. The CDR3 DNA reads TGTGCCACCAGCAGAGATCAACATGGAGGGCGAGATACGCAGTATTTT.

The chain couples TRBV6-5 to TRBJ1-2; TRBD1 agrees at 8 bases. Germline CDR1 is MNHEY and CDR2 is SVGAGI. Trimming at V came to 5 bases and at J to 3 bases, leaving 5 bases not matched to a gene. The CDR3 totals 14 residues. For the CDR3, the DNA is TGTGCCAGCAGTCGAACGACAGGGGACTATGGCTACACCTTC. Its protein product is CASSRTTGDYGYTF.

This chain links TRBV7-3 with TRBJ1-4, with 9 bases identical to TRBD1. The CDR3 totals 19 residues. CDR1 SGHTA and CDR2 FQGTGA come from the germline V gene. Losses at the gene ends were 5 bases for V and 7 bases for J; bases not matched to a gene: 20. CDR3 sequence (DNA): TGTGCCAGCAGCCCGACTGGTAGGTTTAATAACAGGGGGCGTGAAAAACTGTTTTTT. It specifies CASSPTGRFNNRGREKLFF.

The V gene is TRBV18, the J gene TRBJ2-6, with 9 bases fitting TRBD1. This CDR3 comprises 18 residues. Germline V gives CDR1 KGHSH, CDR2 LQKENI. Trimming took 3 bases from V and 2 from J; bases not matched to a gene: 8. The CDR3 sequence: CASSPQDRGLAGANVLTF. The CDR3 bases are TGTGCCAGCTCACCTCAAGACAGGGGGTTGGCTGGGGCCAACGTCCTGACTTTC.

This chain links TRBV14 with TRBJ2-3; TRBD2 matches 7 bases. V shed 7 bases, J shed 0 bases, and the junction held 4 bases outside the gene matches. The CDR3 has 14 residues. Looked up from germline, CDR1 is SGHDN and CDR2 is FVKESK. CDR3 sequence reads: CASTGGRSTDTQYF. CDR3 DNA: TGTGCCAGCACGGGGGGAAGGAGCACAGATACGCAGTATTTT.

This CDR3 reads CASSVNMGQGNHGYTF. CDR3 in DNA: TGTGCCAGCAGCGTAAATATGGGACAGGGGAACCATGGCTACACCTTC. V and J are TRBV5-8 and TRBJ1-2; 10 bases align to TRBD1. V gave up 4 bases and J gave up 6 bases; unmatched junction bases: 12. The germline gives CDR1 SGHTS, CDR2 YDEGEE. This CDR3 region has 16 residues.

The V call is TRBV15, the J call TRBJ1-4, with TRBD1 as a possible D gene (6 bases). The germline V gene encodes CDR1 LNHNV and CDR2 YYDKDF (reference sequence). The CDR3 length is 15 residues. Trimming shortened V by 1 base and J by 2 bases, and 8 bases separated the two germline ends. The CDR3 DNA reads as TGTGCCACCAGCAGAGGGGGGCATACTAATGAAAAACTGTTTTTT. It codes for CATSRGGHTNEKLFF. Complete variable domain (other parts from reference TRBV15 and TRBJ1-4): DAMVIQNPRYQVTQFGKPVTLSCSQTLNHNVMYWYQQKSSQAPKLLFHYYDKDFNNEADTPDNFQSRRPNTSFCFLDIRSPGLGDTAMYLCATSRGGHTNEKLFFGSGTQLSVL.

In this sample, this clone turned up once. The genes are TRBV7-2 and TRBJ2-5; 7 bases fit TRBD2. Germline assignment: CDR1 SGHTA and CDR2 FQGNSA. The CDR3 is 14 residues long. The J segment lost 5 bases and the V segment lost 1 base, leaving 4 bases of the junction unmatched. The CDR3 coding sequence is TGTGCCAGCAGCTTAGGGGGAGGGGTGGAGACCCAGTACTTC. Encoded protein: CASSLGGGVETQYF.

This clone has a handful of counts. This chain links TRBV10-3 with TRBJ2-1; 10 nucleotides match TRBD1. CDR3 length equals 17 residues. Germline CDR1 and CDR2: ENHRY and SYGVKD. J gave up 7 bases and V 0 bases, and 9 bases lay outside the gene matches. CDR3 residues: CAISESLRTGGGNEQFF. For the CDR3, the DNA is TGTGCCATCAGTGAGTCCTTACGGACAGGGGGAGGGAATGAGCAGTTCTTC.

The gene calls are TRBV19 and TRBJ2-1; possible D gene TRBD1, 5 bases. The germline V and J ends were trimmed by 2 bases and 3 bases, with 8 bases remaining between them. The CDR3 extends over 14 amino acids. Germline CDR1 and CDR2: LNHDA and SQIVND (reference sequence). The CDR3 spells CASSIQGFYNEQFF. The CDR3 nucleotides are TGTGCCAGTAGTATACAGGGTTTCTACAATGAGCAGTTCTTC.

The rearrangement links TRBV7-9 to TRBJ1-1; TRBD1 aligns across 7 bases. The CDR3 runs to 17 residues. V was pared by 6 bases and J by 6 bases, with 19 bases of the junction left unmatched. Germline CDR1 is SEHNR and CDR2 is FQNEAQ (reference sequence). The CDR3 region is CASRPTGIGPIYSEAFF. The CDR3 DNA reads TGTGCCAGCAGACCGACAGGGATCGGACCGATATATTCTGAAGCTTTCTTT.

The rearrangement uses TRBV9 and TRBJ1-4; no definite D call. V lost 0 bases, J lost 0 bases, and 6 bases lay in between. This CDR3 has 15 residues. CDR1 is SGDLS and CDR2 is YYNGEE in the germline V gene. This CDR3 reads CASSVATTTNEKLFF. In DNA, the CDR3 is TGTGCCAGCAGCGTAGCGACAACAACTAATGAAAAACTGTTTTTT. Full variable domain (outside the CDR3, taken from reference TRBV9 and TRBJ1-4): DSGVTQTPKHLITATGQRVTLRCSPRSGDLSVYWYQQSLDQGLQFLIQYYNGEERAKGNILERFSAQQFPDLHSELNLSSLELGDSALYFCASSVATTTNEKLFFGSGTQLSVL.

The chain carries TRBV3-1 (or the pseudogene TRBV3-2) and TRBJ2-3; no firm D call. This CDR3 has 14 amino acids. Trimming stripped 0 bases from V and 4 bases from J, with 8 bases between. The V gene's germline CDR1 is LGHDT and CDR2 YNNKEL (reference sequence). The CDR3, as DNA: TGTGCCAGCAGCCAAGATGCTAGAGCAGATACGCAGTATTTT. Its translation: CASSQDARADTQYF.

CDR3 sequence: CASSLAVVADTEAFF. The CDR3 nucleotides read TGCGCCAGCAGCTTGGCAGTGGTCGCGGACACTGAAGCTTTCTTT. The chain combines TRBV5-1 with TRBJ1-1, with unresolved D. This CDR3 contains 15 residues. V lost 0 bases and J 3 bases, leaving 12 bases between the germline ends. Germline V CDR1 and CDR2: SGHRS, YFSETQ. Full variable domain (missing parts from reference TRBV5-1 and TRBJ1-1): KAGVTQTPRYLIKTRGQQVTLSCSPISGHRSVSWYQQTPGQGLQFLFEYFSETQRNKGNFPGRFSGRQFSNSRSEMNVSTLELGDSALYLCASSLAVVADTEAFFGQGTRLTVV.